This T cell receptor beta chain was identified during a study of naive and memory T cell subsets. Germline values: CDR1 MDHEN, CDR2 SYDVKM. Trimming took off 7 bases at V and 5 bases at J, with 21 bases between the two ends. The CDR3 covers 16 residues. An equimolar mix of two oligonucleotides served as the beta constant-region primer for TRBC1 and TRBC2. Each CDR3 protein gets one entry after TCRdb re-called the UMI-ligation and nested PCR reads with MiXCR. The table lists roughly 140,000 distinct CDR3 sequences, about 18% of them singletons. The sample comprised naive CD4+ T cells from blood. The clonotype comes from a human donor in good health. The chain couples TRBV28 to TRBJ1-5; tentatively, D is TRBD1 (5 bases). The CDR3 loop reads CASTPGLIYLDQPQHF. CDR3 in DNA: TGTGCCAGCACCCCGGGACTGATATATCTTGATCAGCCCCAGCATTTT.